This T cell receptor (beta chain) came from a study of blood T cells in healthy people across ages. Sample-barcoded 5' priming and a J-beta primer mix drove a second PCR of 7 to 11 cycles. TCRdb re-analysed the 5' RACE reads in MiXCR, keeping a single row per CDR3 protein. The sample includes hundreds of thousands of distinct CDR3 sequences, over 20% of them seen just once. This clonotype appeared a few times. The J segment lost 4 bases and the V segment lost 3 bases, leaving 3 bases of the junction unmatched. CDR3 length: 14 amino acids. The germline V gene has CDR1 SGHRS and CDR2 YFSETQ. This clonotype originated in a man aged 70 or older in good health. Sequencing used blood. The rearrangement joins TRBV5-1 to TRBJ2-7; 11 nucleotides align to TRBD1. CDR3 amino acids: CASSWTGGGYEQYF. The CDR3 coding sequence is TGCGCCAGCAGCTGGACAGGGGGCGGTTACGAGCAGTACTTC.